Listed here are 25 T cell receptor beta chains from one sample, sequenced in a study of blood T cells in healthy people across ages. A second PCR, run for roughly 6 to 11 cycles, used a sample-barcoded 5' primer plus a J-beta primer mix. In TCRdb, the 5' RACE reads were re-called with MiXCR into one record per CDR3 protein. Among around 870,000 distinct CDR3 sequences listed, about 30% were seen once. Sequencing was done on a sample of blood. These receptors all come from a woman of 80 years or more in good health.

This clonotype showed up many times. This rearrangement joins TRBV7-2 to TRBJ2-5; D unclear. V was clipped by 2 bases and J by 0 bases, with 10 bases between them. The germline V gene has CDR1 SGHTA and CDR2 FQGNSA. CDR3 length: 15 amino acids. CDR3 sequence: CASSLPSSYQETQYF. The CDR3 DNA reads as TGTGCCAGCAGCTTACCCAGCTCGTACCAAGAGACCCAGTACTTC.

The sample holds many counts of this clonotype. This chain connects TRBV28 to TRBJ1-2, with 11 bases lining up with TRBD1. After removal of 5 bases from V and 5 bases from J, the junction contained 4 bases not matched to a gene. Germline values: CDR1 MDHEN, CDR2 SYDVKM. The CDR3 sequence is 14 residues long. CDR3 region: CASSLGQGAYGYTF. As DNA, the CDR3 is TGTGCCAGCAGTCTCGGACAGGGGGCTTATGGCTACACCTTC.

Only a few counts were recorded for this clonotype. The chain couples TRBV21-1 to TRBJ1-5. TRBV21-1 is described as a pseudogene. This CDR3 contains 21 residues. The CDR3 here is CASSRGGPEDPLRESNQPQHF. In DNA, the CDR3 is TGTGCCAGCAGCAGGGGTGGGCCGGAAGACCCTTTAAGGGAAAGCAATCAGCCCCAGCATTTT.

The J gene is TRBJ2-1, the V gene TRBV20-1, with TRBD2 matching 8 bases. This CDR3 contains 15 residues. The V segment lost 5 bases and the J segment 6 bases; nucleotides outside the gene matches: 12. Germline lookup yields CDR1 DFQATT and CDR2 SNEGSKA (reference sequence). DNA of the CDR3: TGCAGTGCTGAAAAGGGACTAGGGGGGCGCAATGAGCAGTTCTTC. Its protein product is CSAEKGLGGRNEQFF.

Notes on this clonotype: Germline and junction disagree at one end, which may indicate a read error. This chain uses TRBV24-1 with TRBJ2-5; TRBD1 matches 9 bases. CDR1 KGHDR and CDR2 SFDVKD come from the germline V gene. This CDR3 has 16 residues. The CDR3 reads CAASDWGQGKGETQYF. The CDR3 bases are TGTGCCGCCAGTGATTGGGGACAGGGAAAGGGAGAGACCCAGTACTTC.

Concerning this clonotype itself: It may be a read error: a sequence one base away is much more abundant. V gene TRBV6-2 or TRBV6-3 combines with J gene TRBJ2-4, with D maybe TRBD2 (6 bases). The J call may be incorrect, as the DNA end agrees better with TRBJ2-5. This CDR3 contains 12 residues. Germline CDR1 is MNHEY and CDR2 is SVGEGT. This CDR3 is CASGLIVETQYF. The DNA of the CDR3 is TGTGCCAGTGGACTAATTGTTGAGACCCAGTACTTC.

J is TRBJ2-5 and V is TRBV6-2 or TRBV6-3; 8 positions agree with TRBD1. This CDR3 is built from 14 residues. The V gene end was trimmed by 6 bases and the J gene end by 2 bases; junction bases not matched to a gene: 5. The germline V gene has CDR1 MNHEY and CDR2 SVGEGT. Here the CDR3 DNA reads TGTGCCAGCAGGCCCAACAGGGGGCAAGAGACCCAGTACTTC. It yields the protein CASRPNRGQETQYF.

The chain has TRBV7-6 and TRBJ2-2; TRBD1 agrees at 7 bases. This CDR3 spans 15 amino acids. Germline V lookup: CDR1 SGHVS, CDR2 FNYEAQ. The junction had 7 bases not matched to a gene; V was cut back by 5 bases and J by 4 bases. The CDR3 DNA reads TGTGCCAGCAGCCGCGGATCAGGGGGCACCGGGGAGCTGTTTTTT. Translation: CASSRGSGGTGELFF.

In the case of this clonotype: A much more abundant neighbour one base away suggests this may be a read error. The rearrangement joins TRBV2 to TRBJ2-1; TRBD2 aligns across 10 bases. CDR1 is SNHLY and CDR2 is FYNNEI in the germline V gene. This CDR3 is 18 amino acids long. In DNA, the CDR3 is TGTGCCGGCAGCCTACTTAGGATTAAGCGGGGGGGCTACAATGAGCAGTTCTTC. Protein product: CAGSLLRIKRGGYNEQFF.

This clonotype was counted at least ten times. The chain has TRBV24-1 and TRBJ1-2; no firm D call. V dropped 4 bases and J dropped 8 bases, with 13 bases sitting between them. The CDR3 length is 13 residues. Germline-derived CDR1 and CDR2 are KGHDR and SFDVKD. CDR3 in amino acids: CATSDIIAGGYTF. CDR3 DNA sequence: TGTGCCACCAGTGACATCATTGCGGGGGGCTACACCTTC.

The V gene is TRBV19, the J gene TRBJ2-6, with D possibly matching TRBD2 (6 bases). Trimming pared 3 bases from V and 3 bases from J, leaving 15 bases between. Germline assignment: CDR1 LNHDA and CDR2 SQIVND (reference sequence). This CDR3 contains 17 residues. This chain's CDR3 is CASSIRRDWVGANVLTF. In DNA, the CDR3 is TGTGCCAGTAGTATTCGGAGGGATTGGGTTGGGGCCAACGTCCTGACTTTC. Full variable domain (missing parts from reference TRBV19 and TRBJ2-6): DGGITQSPKYLFRKEGQNVTLSCEQNLNHDAMYWYRQDPGQGLRLIYYSQIVNDFQKGDIAEGYSVSREKKESFPLTVTSAQKNPTAFYLCASSIRRDWVGANVLTFGAGSRLTVL.

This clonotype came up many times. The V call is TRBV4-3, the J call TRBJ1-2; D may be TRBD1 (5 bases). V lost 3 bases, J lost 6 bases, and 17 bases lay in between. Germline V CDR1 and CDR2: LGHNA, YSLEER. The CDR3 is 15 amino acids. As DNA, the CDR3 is TGCGCCAGCAGCCACCCCGGAAGGGGAAAGAATGGCTACACCTTC. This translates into CASSHPGRGKNGYTF.

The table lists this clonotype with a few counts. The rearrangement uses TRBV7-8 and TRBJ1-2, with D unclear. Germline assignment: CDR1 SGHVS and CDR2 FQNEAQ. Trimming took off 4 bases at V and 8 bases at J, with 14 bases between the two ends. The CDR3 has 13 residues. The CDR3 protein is CASSSRTLRGYTF. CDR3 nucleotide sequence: TGTGCCAGCAGCTCCCGAACCCTGAGGGGCTACACCTTC.

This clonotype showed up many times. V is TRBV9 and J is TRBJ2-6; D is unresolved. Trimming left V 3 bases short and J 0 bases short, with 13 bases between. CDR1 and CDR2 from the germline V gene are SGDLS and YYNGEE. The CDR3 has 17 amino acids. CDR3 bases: TGTGCCAGCAGCGCCCCTGGGTATTACTCTGGGGCCAACGTCCTGACTTTC. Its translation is CASSAPGYYSGANVLTF.

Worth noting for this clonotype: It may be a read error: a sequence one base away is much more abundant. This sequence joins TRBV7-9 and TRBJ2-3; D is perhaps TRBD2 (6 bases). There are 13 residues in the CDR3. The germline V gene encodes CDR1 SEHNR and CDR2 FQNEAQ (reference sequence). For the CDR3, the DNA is TGTGCCCTGCCGGGTACTAGCACAGGTACGCAGTATTTT. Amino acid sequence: CALPGTSTGTQYF.

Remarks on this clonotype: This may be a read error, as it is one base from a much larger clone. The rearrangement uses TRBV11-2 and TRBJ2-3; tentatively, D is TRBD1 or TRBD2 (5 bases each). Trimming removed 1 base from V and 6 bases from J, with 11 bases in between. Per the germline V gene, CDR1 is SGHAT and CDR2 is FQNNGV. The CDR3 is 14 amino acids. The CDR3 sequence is CASSLGRDGDTQYF. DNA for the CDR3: TGTGCCAGCAGCTTAGGACGGGACGGGGATACGCAGTATTTT.

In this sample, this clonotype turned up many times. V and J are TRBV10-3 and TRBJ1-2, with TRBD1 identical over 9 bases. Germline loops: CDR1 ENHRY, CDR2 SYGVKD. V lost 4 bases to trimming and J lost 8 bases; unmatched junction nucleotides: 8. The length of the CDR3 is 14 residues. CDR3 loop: CAISVQGAVEGYTF. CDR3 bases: TGTGCCATCAGTGTACAGGGGGCGGTCGAAGGCTACACCTTC.

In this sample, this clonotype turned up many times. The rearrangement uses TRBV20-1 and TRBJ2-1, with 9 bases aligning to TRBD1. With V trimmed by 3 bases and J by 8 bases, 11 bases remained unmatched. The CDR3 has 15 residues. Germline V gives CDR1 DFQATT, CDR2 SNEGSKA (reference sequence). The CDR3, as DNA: TGCAGTGCTAGGAACAGGGGGCGCAGGGTCGATGAGCAGTTCTTC. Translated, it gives CSARNRGRRVDEQFF.

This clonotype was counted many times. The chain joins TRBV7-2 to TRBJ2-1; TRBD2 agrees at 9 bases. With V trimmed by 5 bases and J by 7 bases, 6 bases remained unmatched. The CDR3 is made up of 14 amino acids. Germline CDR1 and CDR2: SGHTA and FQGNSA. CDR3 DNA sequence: TGTGCCAGCAGCCCGGCGGGGGGGTCGAATGAGCAGTTCTTC. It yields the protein CASSPAGGSNEQFF. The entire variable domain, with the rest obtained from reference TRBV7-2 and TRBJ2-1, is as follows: GAGVSQSPSNKVTEKGKDVELRCDPISGHTALYWYRQSLGQGLEFLIYFQGNSAPDKSGLPSDRFSAERTGGSVSTLTIQRTQQEDSAVYLCASSPAGGSNEQFFGPGTRLTVL.

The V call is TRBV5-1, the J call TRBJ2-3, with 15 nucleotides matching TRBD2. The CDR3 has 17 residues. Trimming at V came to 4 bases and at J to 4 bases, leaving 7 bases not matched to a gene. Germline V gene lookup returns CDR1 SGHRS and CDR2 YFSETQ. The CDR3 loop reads CASSTGLAGGQADTQYF. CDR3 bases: TGCGCCAGCAGCACTGGACTAGCGGGGGGGCAAGCAGATACGCAGTATTTT.

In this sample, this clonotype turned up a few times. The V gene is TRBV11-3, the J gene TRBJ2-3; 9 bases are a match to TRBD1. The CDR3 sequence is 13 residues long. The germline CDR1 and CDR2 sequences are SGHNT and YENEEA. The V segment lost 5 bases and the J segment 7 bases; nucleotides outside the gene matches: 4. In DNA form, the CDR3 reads TGTGCCAGCAGCACGGGACAGGGCAATACGCAGTATTTT. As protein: CASSTGQGNTQYF.

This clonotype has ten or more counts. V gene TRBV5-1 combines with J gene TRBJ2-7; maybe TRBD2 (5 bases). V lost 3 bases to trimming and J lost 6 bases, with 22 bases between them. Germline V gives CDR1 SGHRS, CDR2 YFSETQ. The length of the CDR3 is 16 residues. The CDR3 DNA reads TGCGCCAGCAGCTCTCTACCTCCGGGGTCTTCCCTCGAGCAGTACTTC. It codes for CASSSLPPGSSLEQYF.

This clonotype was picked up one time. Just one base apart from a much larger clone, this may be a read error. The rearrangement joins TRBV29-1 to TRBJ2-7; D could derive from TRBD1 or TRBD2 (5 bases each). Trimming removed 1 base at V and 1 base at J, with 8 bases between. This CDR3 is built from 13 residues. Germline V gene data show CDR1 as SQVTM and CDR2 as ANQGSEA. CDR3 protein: CSVEGDGSYEQYF. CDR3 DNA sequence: TGCAGCGTTGAAGGGGACGGGTCCTACGAGCAGTACTTC.

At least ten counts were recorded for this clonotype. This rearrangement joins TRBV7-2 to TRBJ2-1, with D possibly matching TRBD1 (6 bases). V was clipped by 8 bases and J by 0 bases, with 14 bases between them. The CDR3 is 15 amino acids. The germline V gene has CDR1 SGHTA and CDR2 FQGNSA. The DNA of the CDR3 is TGTGCCAGCCAACCGACAGGTCTCTCCTACAATGAGCAGTTCTTC. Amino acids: CASQPTGLSYNEQFF.

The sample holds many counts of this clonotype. CDR3 nucleotide sequence: TGCAGTGCTAGCGGTCGGGGGGGTTTTGAGGGCGACGAGCAGTACTTC. Residues: CSASGRGGFEGDEQYF. The V call is TRBV20-1, the J call TRBJ2-7, with 8 bases aligning to TRBD2. CDR1 is DFQATT and CDR2 is SNEGSKA in the germline V gene (reference sequence). The V and J ends lost 3 bases and 5 bases, in that order; junction bases with no gene match: 15. This CDR3 spans 16 amino acids.